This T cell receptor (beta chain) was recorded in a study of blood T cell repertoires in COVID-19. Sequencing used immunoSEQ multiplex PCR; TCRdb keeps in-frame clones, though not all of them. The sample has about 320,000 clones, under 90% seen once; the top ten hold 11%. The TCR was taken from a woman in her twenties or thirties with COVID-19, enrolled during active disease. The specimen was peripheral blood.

CDR3 nucleotide sequence: TGTGCCAGTAGTACCTCACAGGTTTCCCCACAAGAGACCCAGTACTTC. The encoded protein is CASSTSQVSPQETQYF. V usage is TRBV19 and J usage is TRBJ2-5; TRBD1 is a possible D gene (5 bases). V was shortened by 4 bases and J by 2 bases, with 17 bases between the two germline ends. Germline CDR1 reads LNHDA; CDR2 reads SQIVND (reference sequence). The CDR3 contains 16 residues.